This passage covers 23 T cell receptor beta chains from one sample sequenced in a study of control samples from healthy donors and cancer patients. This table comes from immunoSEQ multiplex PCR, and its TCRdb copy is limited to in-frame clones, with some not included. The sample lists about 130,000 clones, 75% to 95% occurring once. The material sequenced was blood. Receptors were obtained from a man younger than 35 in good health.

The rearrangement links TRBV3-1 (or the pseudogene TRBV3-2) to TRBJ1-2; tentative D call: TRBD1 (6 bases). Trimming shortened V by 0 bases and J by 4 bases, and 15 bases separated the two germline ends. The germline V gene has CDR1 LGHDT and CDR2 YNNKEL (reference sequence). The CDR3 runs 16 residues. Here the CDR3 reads CASSQDYRAFGYGYTF. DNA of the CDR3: TGTGCCAGCAGCCAAGATTACAGGGCTTTCGGCTATGGCTACACCTTC.

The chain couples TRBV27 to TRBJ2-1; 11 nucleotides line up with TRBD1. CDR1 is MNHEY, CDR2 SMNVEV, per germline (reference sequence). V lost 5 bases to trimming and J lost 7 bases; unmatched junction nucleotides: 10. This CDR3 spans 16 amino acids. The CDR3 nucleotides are TGTGCCAGCAGTAGACCCGGGACAGGGGGAGATAATGAGCAGTTCTTC. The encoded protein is CASSRPGTGGDNEQFF.

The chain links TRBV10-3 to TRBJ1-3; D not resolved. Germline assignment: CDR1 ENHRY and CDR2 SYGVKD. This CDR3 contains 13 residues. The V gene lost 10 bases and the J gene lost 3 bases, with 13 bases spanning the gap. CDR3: CASLELFGNTIYF. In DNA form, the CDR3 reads TGTGCCAGCCTCGAGCTATTTGGAAACACCATATATTTT.

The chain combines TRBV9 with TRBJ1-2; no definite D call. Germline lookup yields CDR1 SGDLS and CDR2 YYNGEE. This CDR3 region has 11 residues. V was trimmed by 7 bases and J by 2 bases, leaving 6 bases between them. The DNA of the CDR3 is TGTGCCAGCGCTCGAAACTATGGCTACACCTTC. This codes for CASARNYGYTF.

The CDR3, as DNA: TGTGCCAGTACAGACGGAAATAGCAATCAGCCCCAGCATTTT. Its translation is CASTDGNSNQPQHF. This rearrangement joins TRBV6-6 to TRBJ1-5; D gene unclear. Between the trimmed V and J ends, which lost 9 bases and 0 bases, there was a span of 12 bases. The length of the CDR3 is 14 residues. The germline gives CDR1 MNHNY, CDR2 SVGAGI (reference sequence).

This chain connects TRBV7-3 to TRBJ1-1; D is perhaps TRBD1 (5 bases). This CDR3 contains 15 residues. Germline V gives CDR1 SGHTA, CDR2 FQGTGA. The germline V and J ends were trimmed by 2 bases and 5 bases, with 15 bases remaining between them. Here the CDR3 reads CASSLSPGTSTEAFF. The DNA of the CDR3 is TGTGCCAGCAGCTTATCGCCAGGGACGTCTACTGAAGCTTTCTTT.

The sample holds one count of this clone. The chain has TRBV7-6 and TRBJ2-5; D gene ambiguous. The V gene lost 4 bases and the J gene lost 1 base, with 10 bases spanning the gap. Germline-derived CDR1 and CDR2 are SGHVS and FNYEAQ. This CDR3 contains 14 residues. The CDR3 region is CASSSVTFQETQYF. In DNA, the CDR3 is TGTGCCAGCAGCTCAGTGACATTCCAAGAGACCCAGTACTTC.

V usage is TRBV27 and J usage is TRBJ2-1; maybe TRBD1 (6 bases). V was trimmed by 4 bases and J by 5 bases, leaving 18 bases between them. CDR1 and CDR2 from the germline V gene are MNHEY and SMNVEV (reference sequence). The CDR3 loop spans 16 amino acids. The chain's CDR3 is CASSWGTGRGNNEQFF. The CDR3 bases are TGTGCCAGCAGTTGGGGCACAGGGAGAGGGAACAATGAGCAGTTCTTC.

The CDR3 reads CATSDVWTHNEQFF. The CDR3 DNA reads TGTGCCACCAGTGATGTCTGGACTCACAATGAGCAGTTCTTC. V is TRBV24-1 and J is TRBJ2-1, with D possibly being TRBD2 (5 bases). This CDR3 comprises 14 residues. V dropped 3 bases and J dropped 5 bases, with 10 bases sitting between them. CDR1 is KGHDR and CDR2 is SFDVKD in the germline V gene.

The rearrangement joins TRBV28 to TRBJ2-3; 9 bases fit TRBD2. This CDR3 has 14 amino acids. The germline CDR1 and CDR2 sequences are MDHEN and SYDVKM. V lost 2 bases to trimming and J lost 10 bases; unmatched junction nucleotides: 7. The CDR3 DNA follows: TGTGCCAGCAGTTTACCGCCCACTAGCGGGTCGCAGTATTTT. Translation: CASSLPPTSGSQYF.

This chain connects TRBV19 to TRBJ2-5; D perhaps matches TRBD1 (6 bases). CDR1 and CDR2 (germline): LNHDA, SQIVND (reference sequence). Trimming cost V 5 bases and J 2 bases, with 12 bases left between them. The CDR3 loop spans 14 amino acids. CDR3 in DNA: TGTGCCAGTAGTTTCGGACAGCCTCAAGAGACCCAGTACTTC. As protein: CASSFGQPQETQYF.

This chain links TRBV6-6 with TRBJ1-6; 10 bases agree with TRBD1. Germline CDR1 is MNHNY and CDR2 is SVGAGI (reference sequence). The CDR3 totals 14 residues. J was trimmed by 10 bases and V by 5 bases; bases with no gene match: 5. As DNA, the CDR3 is TGTGCCAGCAGTGGGACAGGGGATCAATCACCCCTCCACTTT. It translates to CASSGTGDQSPLHF.

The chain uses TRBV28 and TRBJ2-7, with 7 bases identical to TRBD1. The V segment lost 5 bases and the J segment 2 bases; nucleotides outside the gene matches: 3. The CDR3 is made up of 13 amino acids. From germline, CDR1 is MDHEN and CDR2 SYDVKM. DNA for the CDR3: TGTGCCAGCAGTGTAGGGACAGCCTACGAGCAGTACTTC. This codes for CASSVGTAYEQYF.

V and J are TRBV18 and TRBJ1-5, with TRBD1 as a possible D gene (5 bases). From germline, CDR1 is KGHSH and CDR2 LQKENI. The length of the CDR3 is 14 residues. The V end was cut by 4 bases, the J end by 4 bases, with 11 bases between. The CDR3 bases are TGTGCCAGCTCACGACGGGACCAGAATCAGCCCCAGCATTTT. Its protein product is CASSRRDQNQPQHF.

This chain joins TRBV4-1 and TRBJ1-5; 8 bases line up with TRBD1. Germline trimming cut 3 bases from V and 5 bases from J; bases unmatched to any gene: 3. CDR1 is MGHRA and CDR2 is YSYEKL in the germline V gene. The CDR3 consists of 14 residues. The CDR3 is CASSHPGQDQPQHF. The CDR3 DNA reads TGCGCCAGCAGCCACCCGGGACAGGATCAGCCCCAGCATTTT.

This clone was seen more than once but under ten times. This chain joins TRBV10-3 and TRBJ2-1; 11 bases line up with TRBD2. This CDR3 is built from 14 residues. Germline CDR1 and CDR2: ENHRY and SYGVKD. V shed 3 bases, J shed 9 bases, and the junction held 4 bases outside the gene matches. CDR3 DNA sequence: TGTGCCATCAGTGAACTAGCGGGAGCTGGTGAGCAGTTCTTC. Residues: CAISELAGAGEQFF.

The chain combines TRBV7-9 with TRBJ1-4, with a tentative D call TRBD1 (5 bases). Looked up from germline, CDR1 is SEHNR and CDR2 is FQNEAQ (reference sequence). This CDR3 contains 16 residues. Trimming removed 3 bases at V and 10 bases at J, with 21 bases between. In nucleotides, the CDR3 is TGTGCCAGCAGCTTTGATGGGGCTCGGGGTTGGGGAAAACTGTTTTTT. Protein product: CASSFDGARGWGKLFF.

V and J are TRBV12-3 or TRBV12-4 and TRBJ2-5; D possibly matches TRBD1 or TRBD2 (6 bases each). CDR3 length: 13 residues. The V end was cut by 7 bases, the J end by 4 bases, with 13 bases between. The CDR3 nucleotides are TGTGCCAGCACCCTCGGAGGGGGAGAGACCCAGTACTTC. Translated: CASTLGGGETQYF.

CDR3 nucleotide sequence: TGTGCCAGCAGAACGGGACCGGCAACTAATGAAAAACTGTTTTTT. It translates to CASRTGPATNEKLFF. The rearrangement joins TRBV6-5 to TRBJ1-4; tentative D call: TRBD1 (5 bases). V was cut by 6 bases and J by 0 bases, with 11 bases left in between. Germline V gene sequence: CDR1 MNHEY, CDR2 SVGAGI. The CDR3 sequence is 15 residues long.

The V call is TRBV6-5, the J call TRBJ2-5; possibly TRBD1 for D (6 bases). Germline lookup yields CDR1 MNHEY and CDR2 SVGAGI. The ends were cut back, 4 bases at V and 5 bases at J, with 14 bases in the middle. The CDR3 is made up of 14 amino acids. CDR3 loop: CASSFRVQGETQYF. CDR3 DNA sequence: TGTGCCAGCAGTTTCCGGGTCCAGGGGGAGACCCAGTACTTC.

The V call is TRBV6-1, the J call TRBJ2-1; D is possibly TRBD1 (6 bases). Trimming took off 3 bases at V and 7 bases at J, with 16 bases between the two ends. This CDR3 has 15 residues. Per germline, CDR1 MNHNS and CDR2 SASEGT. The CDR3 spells CASSDMGAGENEQFF. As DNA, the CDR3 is TGTGCCAGCAGTGATATGGGGGCCGGGGAGAATGAGCAGTTCTTC.

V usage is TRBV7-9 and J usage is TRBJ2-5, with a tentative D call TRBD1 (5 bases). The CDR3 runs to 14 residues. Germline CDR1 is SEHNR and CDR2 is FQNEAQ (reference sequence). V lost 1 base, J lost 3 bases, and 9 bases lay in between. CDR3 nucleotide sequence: TGTGCCAGCAGCTTAGGTGCAGGGAAAGAGACCCAGTACTTC. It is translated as CASSLGAGKETQYF.

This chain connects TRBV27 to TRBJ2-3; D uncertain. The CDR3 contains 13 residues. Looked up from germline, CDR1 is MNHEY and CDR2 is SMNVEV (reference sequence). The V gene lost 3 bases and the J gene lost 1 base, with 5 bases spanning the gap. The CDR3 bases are TGTGCCAGCAGTTTTCGGGGCACAGATACGCAGTATTTT. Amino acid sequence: CASSFRGTDTQYF.